This TCR beta chain is drawn from a study of cytomegalovirus exposure and HLA in healthy donors. Study findings and constraints: Sequencing likely generated an artifact that appeared as a cluster of highly shared sequence variants. According to an earlier analysis, most TCR beta V segments yielded productive rearrangements about 90% or about 30% of the time.

The primer mix had 60 Vbeta and 13 Jbeta primers. The table came from immunoSEQ multiplex PCR; TCRdb's copy has only in-frame clones and leaves some out. The data contain approximately 180,000 clones, 10% to 15% of them singletons. Comment on this clone: The antigen remains undetermined.

The CDR3 is 14 amino acids. Trimming took off 0 bases at V and 8 bases at J, with 13 bases between the two ends. Per the germline V gene, CDR1 is LNHNV and CDR2 is YYDKDF (reference sequence). This sequence originates from a man over 45 in good health and CMV-seropositive. Material: PBMCs. The chain couples TRBV15 to TRBJ1-2; D may be TRBD1 (5 bases). Here the CDR3 reads CATSRDGAGYGYTF. The CDR3, as DNA: TGTGCCACCAGCAGAGATGGGGCAGGGTACGGCTACACCTTC.